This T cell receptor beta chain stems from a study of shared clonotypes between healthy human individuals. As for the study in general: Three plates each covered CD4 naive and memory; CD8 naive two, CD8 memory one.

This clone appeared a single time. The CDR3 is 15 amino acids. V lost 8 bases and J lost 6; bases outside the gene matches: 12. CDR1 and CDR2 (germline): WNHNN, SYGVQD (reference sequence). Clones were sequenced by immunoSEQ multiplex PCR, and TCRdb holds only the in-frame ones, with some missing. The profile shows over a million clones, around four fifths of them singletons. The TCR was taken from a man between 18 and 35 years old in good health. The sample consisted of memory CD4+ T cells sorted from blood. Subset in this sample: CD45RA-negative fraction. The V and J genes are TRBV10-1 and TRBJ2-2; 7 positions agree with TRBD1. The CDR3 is CASPREQGSAGELFF. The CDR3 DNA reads TGCGCCAGCCCTAGGGAACAGGGGTCGGCCGGGGAGCTGTTTTTT.